This entry lists 22 T cell receptor beta chains sequenced from one sample in a study of CD8 T cells in ankylosing spondylitis. TCRdb processed the 5' RACE reads anew with MiXCR; each CDR3 protein has one entry. The data contain hundreds of thousands of distinct CDR3 sequences, about 30% of them singletons. The specimen sequenced was blood, either unsorted or a sorted T cell fraction (not recorded which). The receptor set was obtained from a male donor with ankylosing spondylitis or in good health (not recorded which).

The gene calls are TRBV5-1 and TRBJ2-7, with 11 bases identical to TRBD1. The germline CDR1 and CDR2 sequences are SGHRS and YFSETQ. CDR3 size: 14 residues. Trimming cost V 3 bases and J 5 bases; bases outside gene matches: 4. CDR3 loop: CASSSWTGGDEQYF. DNA for the CDR3: TGCGCCAGCAGCTCATGGACAGGGGGCGACGAGCAGTACTTC. Full variable domain (outside the CDR3, taken from reference TRBV5-1 and TRBJ2-7): KAGVTQTPRYLIKTRGQQVTLSCSPISGHRSVSWYQQTPGQGLQFLFEYFSETQRNKGNFPGRFSGRQFSNSRSEMNVSTLELGDSALYLCASSSWTGGDEQYFGPGTRLTVT.

This clonotype showed up just once. V and J are TRBV20-1 and TRBJ2-7, with TRBD1 matching 7 bases. Trimming removed 5 bases from V and 3 bases from J; junction bases left unmatched: 7. CDR1 DFQATT and CDR2 SNEGSKA come from the germline V gene (reference sequence). The length of the CDR3 is 13 residues. The CDR3 region has the DNA TGCAGTGCTCGAGGACAGGCCAACTACGAGCAGTACTTC. Translating it yields CSARGQANYEQYF.

This chain connects TRBV30 to TRBJ1-2; no reliable D call. Trimming removed 0 bases at V and 8 bases at J, with 10 bases between. Germline V gives CDR1 GTSNPN, CDR2 SVGIG (reference sequence). The CDR3 is made up of 12 amino acids. The CDR3 region has the DNA TGTGCCTGGAGTGTACCCCCTCGGGGCTACACCTTC. Its translation: CAWSVPPRGYTF.

This clonotype was observed a handful of times. The chain is built from TRBV20-1 and TRBJ2-7; D is possibly TRBD1 (6 bases). The CDR3 is 14 amino acids. CDR1 is DFQATT, CDR2 SNEGSKA, per germline (reference sequence). The germline V and J ends were trimmed by 6 bases and 0 bases, with 15 bases remaining between them. The CDR3 nucleotides are TGCAGTGCACCGGACAGAACCCCCTCCTACGAGCAGTACTTC. Its protein product is CSAPDRTPSYEQYF.

V gene TRBV29-1 combines with J gene TRBJ2-5; 9 nucleotides align to TRBD1. Germline loops: CDR1 SQVTM, CDR2 ANQGSEA. V was clipped by 7 bases and J by 3 bases; unmatched bases: 3. There are 12 residues in the CDR3. CDR3 sequence: CSGRTGEETQYF. The CDR3 coding sequence is TGCAGCGGGCGGACAGGGGAAGAGACCCAGTACTTC.

The chain combines TRBV20-1 with TRBJ2-7; 10 bases agree with TRBD1. Losses at the gene ends were 3 bases for V and 11 bases for J; bases not matched to a gene: 7. This CDR3 spans 12 amino acids. Germline V gives CDR1 DFQATT, CDR2 SNEGSKA (reference sequence). CDR3 loop: CSASDRGLLEYF. In DNA, the CDR3 is TGCAGTGCTAGCGACAGGGGGCTTTTGGAGTACTTC.

J is TRBJ1-3 and V is TRBV24-1; D is ambiguous. With 4 bases removed from V and 4 bases from J, the gap between germline ends came to 16 bases. This CDR3 is built from 16 residues. Germline lookup yields CDR1 KGHDR and CDR2 SFDVKD. The chain's CDR3 is CATSETGSMGGNTIYF. The CDR3 region has the DNA TGTGCCACCAGTGAAACCGGGAGCATGGGAGGAAACACCATATATTTT.

The chain has TRBV6-1 and TRBJ1-6; no clear D gene. V was trimmed by 6 bases and J by 4 bases, leaving 10 bases between them. The CDR3 extends over 14 amino acids. CDR1 and CDR2 from the germline V gene are MNHNS and SASEGT. CDR3 DNA: TGTGCCAGCAGCCCCGGGGATTATAATTCACCCCTCCACTTT. This codes for CASSPGDYNSPLHF.

The chain uses TRBV30 and TRBJ2-2; no reliable D call. The CDR3 runs to 12 residues. Germline V gene sequence: CDR1 GTSNPN, CDR2 SVGIG (reference sequence). Trimming took off 5 bases at V and 2 bases at J, with 6 bases between the two ends. The CDR3 loop reads CAWGPNTGELFF. The DNA of the CDR3 is TGTGCCTGGGGCCCTAACACCGGGGAGCTGTTTTTT.

The V and J genes are TRBV5-1 and TRBJ2-3; D perhaps matches TRBD2 (7 bases). The CDR3 runs to 17 residues. Trimming left V 0 bases short and J 2 bases short, with 16 bases between. Per the germline V gene, CDR1 is SGHRS and CDR2 is YFSETQ. Here the CDR3 reads CASSLDPGGLTTDTQYF. CDR3 nucleotide sequence: TGCGCCAGCAGCTTGGATCCCGGGGGGCTAACCACAGATACGCAGTATTTT.

Ten or more counts support this clonotype. This chain links TRBV27 with TRBJ2-1; TRBD2 matches at 12 bases. Germline trimming cut 4 bases from V and 7 bases from J; bases unmatched to any gene: 2. Germline CDR1 and CDR2: MNHEY and SMNVEV (reference sequence). This CDR3 spans 14 amino acids. The CDR3 sequence is CASSSSGGANEQFF. CDR3 in DNA: TGTGCCAGCAGTTCTAGCGGGGGGGCTAATGAGCAGTTCTTC.

The chain uses TRBV7-7 and TRBJ2-5; 10 positions match TRBD2. Per the germline V gene, CDR1 is SSHAT and CDR2 is FNYEAQ (reference sequence). This CDR3 has 16 residues. V lost 4 bases, J lost 2 bases, and 7 bases stayed unmatched. CDR3 in DNA: TGTGCCAGCAGCTCATCCACTAGCGGGGCTCAAGAGACCCAGTACTTC. Its translation: CASSSSTSGAQETQYF. Variable domain in full (rest from reference TRBV7-7 and TRBJ2-5): GAGVSQSPRYKVTKRGQDVTLRCDPISSHATLYWYQQALGQGPEFLTYFNYEAQPDKSGLPSDRFSAERPEGSISTLTIQRTEQRDSAMYRCASSSSTSGAQETQYFGPGTRLLVL.

This clonotype was recorded a few times. The chain joins TRBV5-1 to TRBJ2-5; a weak D match, TRBD1 (6 bases). This CDR3 is 13 amino acids long. Trimming cost V 2 bases and J 5 bases, with 10 bases left between them. The germline CDR1 and CDR2 sequences are SGHRS and YFSETQ. The CDR3 coding sequence is TGCGCCAGCAGCTTACAGGGCTCGGAGACCCAGTACTTC. Translating gives CASSLQGSETQYF.

This clonotype was counted only a few times. The chain employs TRBV4-2 and TRBJ1-5; 11 nucleotides align to TRBD1. CDR3 size: 15 residues. Germline V lookup: CDR1 LGHNA, CDR2 YNFKEQ. Trimming at V came to 1 base and at J to 6 bases, leaving 2 bases not matched to a gene. The CDR3 protein is CASSQGGQGGQPQHF. For the CDR3, the DNA is TGTGCCAGCAGCCAAGGGGGACAGGGGGGTCAGCCCCAGCATTTT.

This clonotype has just a few counts. The V and J genes are TRBV27 and TRBJ2-7, with D tentatively TRBD1 (6 bases). Trimming took off 2 bases at V and 1 base at J, with 9 bases between the two ends. The CDR3 loop spans 14 amino acids. Germline loops: CDR1 MNHEY, CDR2 SMNVEV (reference sequence). CDR3 protein: CASSLTGYSYEQYF. CDR3 coding DNA: TGTGCCAGCAGTTTAACAGGGTATTCCTACGAGCAGTACTTC.

The chain carries TRBV7-8 and TRBJ2-1; perhaps TRBD1 as D (6 bases). Germline CDR1 is SGHVS and CDR2 is FQNEAQ. Trimming cost V 5 bases and J 9 bases, with 17 bases left between them. The CDR3 sequence is 14 residues long. CDR3 coding DNA: TGTGCCAGCAGCACACAGGGAGAGGTGACTGAGCAGTTCTTC. This codes for CASSTQGEVTEQFF.

This clonotype was counted only a few times. This chain connects TRBV20-1 to TRBJ2-7; weak D call: TRBD1 (5 bases). The length of the CDR3 is 16 residues. V dropped 0 bases and J dropped 0 bases, with 15 bases sitting between them. CDR1 is DFQATT, CDR2 SNEGSKA, per germline (reference sequence). CDR3: CSARDNLQGPSYEQYF. The CDR3 nucleotides read TGCAGTGCTAGAGATAATCTCCAGGGTCCCTCCTACGAGCAGTACTTC.

The J gene is TRBJ1-1, the V gene TRBV4-1, with D perhaps matching TRBD1 (6 bases). The V gene lost 2 bases and the J gene lost 4 bases, with 14 bases spanning the gap. The CDR3 runs to 15 residues. Per germline, CDR1 MGHRA and CDR2 YSYEKL. The CDR3 is CASSQWDGGGTEAFF. The CDR3 DNA sequence: TGCGCCAGCAGCCAATGGGATGGAGGGGGCACTGAAGCTTTCTTT.

This clonotype was detected only a few times. In DNA form, the CDR3 reads TGTGCCAGCAGCTTCCGCGGACAGTCGAGCTCCTACAATGAGCAGTTCTTC. Translated: CASSFRGQSSSYNEQFF. This rearrangement joins TRBV5-8 to TRBJ2-1; a possible D gene is TRBD1 (6 bases). The CDR3 is made up of 17 amino acids. Trimming took 2 bases from V and 0 from J, leaving 15 bases between them. Germline V gives CDR1 SGHTS, CDR2 YDEGEE.

The chain uses TRBV12-3 or TRBV12-4 and TRBJ2-5; TRBD1 is a possible D gene (6 bases). V lost 1 base to trimming and J lost 5 bases, with 14 bases between them. This CDR3 region has 15 residues. Here the CDR3 DNA reads TGTGCCAGCAGTTTAGAAACCCGACAGGCGGAGACCCAGTACTTC. This encodes CASSLETRQAETQYF.

This clonotype was found a few times. This rearrangement joins TRBV20-1 to TRBJ2-1; the match to TRBD2 covers 12 bases. The junction had 0 bases not matched to a gene; V was cut back by 2 bases and J by 4 bases. CDR3 size: 14 residues. Germline V lookup: CDR1 DFQATT, CDR2 SNEGSKA (reference sequence). The CDR3 nucleotides read TGCAGTGCTAGAACTAGCGGGGGGTACAATGAGCAGTTCTTC. This encodes CSARTSGGYNEQFF.

This clonotype was seen many times. The chain employs TRBV5-1 and TRBJ2-7, with D perhaps matching TRBD1 (5 bases). The ends were cut back, 3 bases at V and 3 bases at J, with 10 bases in the middle. CDR1 SGHRS and CDR2 YFSETQ come from the germline V gene. CDR3 length: 13 amino acids. The CDR3 coding sequence is TGCGCCAGCAGCTCTCCAGGGATCTACGAGCAGTACTTC. This encodes CASSSPGIYEQYF.